This TCR beta chain was recovered during a study of graft-versus-host responses after intestinal transplantation. Findings and limits, study-wide: Early post-transplant HvG declines showed an association with peak circulating GvH clone levels.

Assay: immunoSEQ multiplex PCR; the TCRdb copy retains only in-frame clones and omits some. The table has 35,000 to 45,000 clones, roughly 90% seen once. This clone is a singleton in its sample. Its antigen is not identified. Sequencing used PBMCs, obtained 524 days after transplant. This TCR derives from a human patient who received an intestinal transplant, so some T cells may come from the graft donor.

CDR3 sequence: CASSMTGIGSPLHF. In DNA form, the CDR3 reads TGTGCCAGTAGTATGACAGGCATCGGTTCACCCCTCCACTTT. This rearrangement joins TRBV19 to TRBJ1-6; D perhaps matches TRBD1 (6 bases). Germline V gene data show CDR1 as LNHDA and CDR2 as SQIVND (reference sequence). The CDR3 runs to 14 residues. Trimming took off 3 bases at V and 9 bases at J, with 12 bases between the two ends.